What follows describes a single T cell receptor beta chain. This entry belongs to a study of T cell changes during pregnancy in multiple sclerosis. V lost 4 bases and J lost 5, with 12 bases in between. This CDR3 region has 14 residues. The germline CDR1 and CDR2 sequences are SGHDT and YYEEEE. Using immunoSEQ multiplex PCR, the repertoire was profiled, and TCRdb retains in-frame clones only, with some absent. The sample consists of 70,000 to 95,000 clones, about 88% of them appearing once. This specimen was peripheral blood, taken before pregnancy. The sequence came from a female donor with multiple sclerosis, enrolled in a pregnancy study. The rearrangement joins TRBV5-6 to TRBJ1-4; D not resolved. Written as DNA, the CDR3 is TGTGCCAGCAGCCGGACCGGCGGGAATGAAAAACTGTTTTTT. It encodes CASSRTGGNEKLFF.